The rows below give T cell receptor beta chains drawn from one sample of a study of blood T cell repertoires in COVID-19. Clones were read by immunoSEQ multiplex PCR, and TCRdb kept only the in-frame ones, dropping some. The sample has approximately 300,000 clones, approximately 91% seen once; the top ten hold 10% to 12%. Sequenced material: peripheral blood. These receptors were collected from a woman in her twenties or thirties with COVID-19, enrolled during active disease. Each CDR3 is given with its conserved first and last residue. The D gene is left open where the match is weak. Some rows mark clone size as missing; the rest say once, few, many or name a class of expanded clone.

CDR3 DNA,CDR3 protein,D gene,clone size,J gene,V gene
TGCAGCGTTGACGGAGCGGGAGGATACAATGAGCAGTTCTTC,CSVDGAGGYNEQFF,TRBD2,-,TRBJ2-1,TRBV29-1
TGTGCCAGAAGCTTGACGCAGGGGGTTCCCGAGCAGTACTTC,CARSLTQGVPEQYF,TRBD1,-,TRBJ2-7,TRBV5-3
TGCAGTGCTAGTCCTGATGGCGGGGGCACAGATACGCAGTATTTT,CSASPDGGGTDTQYF,-,once,TRBJ2-3,TRBV20-1
TGCGCCAGCAGTCCCATAGCGGGAGTTAATTACGAGCAGTACTTC,CASSPIAGVNYEQYF,TRBD2,-,TRBJ2-7,TRBV4-1
TGCGCCAGCAGCCAAGATCCGGGGGGGGTTGAAAAACTGTTTTTT,CASSQDPGGVEKLFF,-,-,TRBJ1-4,TRBV4-1
TGCGCCAGCAGCCAAGAAAGGACAGGGGATTACTACGAGCAGTACTTC,CASSQERTGDYYEQYF,TRBD1,-,TRBJ2-7,TRBV4-3
TGTGCCAGCTCACCAGCGGGAGAGACCTACGAGCAGTACTTC,CASSPAGETYEQYF,TRBD2,-,TRBJ2-7,TRBV18
TGCGCCAGCAGCTTGGTGGAGACAGTCATGAACACTGAAGCTTTCTTT,CASSLVETVMNTEAFF,-,-,TRBJ1-1,TRBV5-1
TGTGCCAGCAGTTTATGGGGTGGGGGGAACTATGGCTACACCTTC,CASSLWGGGNYGYTF,-,-,TRBJ1-2,TRBV27
TGTGCCAGCAGCTTGTCTAGCGGGTCCTACAATGAGCAGTTCTTC,CASSLSSGSYNEQFF,TRBD2,-,TRBJ2-1,TRBV7-2
TGTGCCACCAGTGATCCCTACAGGGGGCGGAACGGCTACACCTTC,CATSDPYRGRNGYTF,TRBD1,-,TRBJ1-2,TRBV24-1
TGTGCCAGCAGCCCCATACTAGCGGGGGCCTACGAGCAGTACTTC,CASSPILAGAYEQYF,TRBD2,once,TRBJ2-7,TRBV3-1/TRBV3-2
TGTGCCAGCAGTCCCCAGTGGCTAGCTCGTTTGGATGAGCAGTTCTTC,CASSPQWLARLDEQFF,-,-,TRBJ2-1,TRBV27
TGTGCCAGCAGCCATGTCGGTGGTAAGGAGGACACTGAAGCTTTCTTT,CASSHVGGKEDTEAFF,-,-,TRBJ1-1,TRBV4-2
TGTGCCAGCTTCACCAGACAGGTCCTCACCGGGGAGCTGTTTTTT,CASFTRQVLTGELFF,-,-,TRBJ2-2,TRBV6-5
TGTGCCAGCACCGTAGGGGCAGGGGGCAACTATGGCTACACCTTC,CASTVGAGGNYGYTF,TRBD1,-,TRBJ1-2,TRBV9
TGCGCCAGCAGCCAAGAGGAGCTGGGACAGGTCAATGGCTACACCTTC,CASSQEELGQVNGYTF,TRBD1,-,TRBJ1-2,TRBV4-1
TGTGCCAGCAGCCCTCGGGAGACTAGCACAGATACGCAGTATTTT,CASSPRETSTDTQYF,-,-,TRBJ2-3,TRBV14
TGTGCCAGCAGTCTGTACGCCCGGGATGAGCAGTTCTTC,CASSLYARDEQFF,-,-,TRBJ2-1,TRBV6-5
TGTGCCAGTAGTGTCTTCCGGGGGGCAGGTGGGGCCAACGTCCTGACTTTC,CASSVFRGAGGANVLTF,-,-,TRBJ2-6,TRBV19
TGCGCCAGCAGCGTGGCGACAGCATTAAATTCACCCCTCCACTTT,CASSVATALNSPLHF,-,once,TRBJ1-6,TRBV5-1
TGTGCCAGCAGCCTTATTGAGGTTAACTATGGCTACACCTTC,CASSLIEVNYGYTF,-,-,TRBJ1-2,TRBV28
TGTGCCTCCGGGACAGGGCAGGACGAGCAGTGCTTC,CASGTGQDEQCF,TRBD1,-,TRBJ2-7,TRBV10-3
TGTGCCAGCAGCCCAAACATGAACACTGAAGCTTTCTTT,CASSPNMNTEAFF,-,-,TRBJ1-1,TRBV9
TGTGCCAGCAGTCCCCAAAGCGACGGATTCACCGGGGAGCTGTTTTTT,CASSPQSDGFTGELFF,-,once,TRBJ2-2,TRBV5-5
TGTGCCAGCAGTGCACAGGGGCCGGGCACTGAAGCTTTCTTT,CASSAQGPGTEAFF,TRBD1,-,TRBJ1-1,TRBV2
TGTGCCAGTAGTAATGAGGGGACAGGGGACTATGGCTACACCTTC,CASSNEGTGDYGYTF,TRBD1,many,TRBJ1-2,TRBV19
TGTGCCAGTAGTATGGTACCGGGTGATTCACCCCTCCACTTT,CASSMVPGDSPLHF,-,-,TRBJ1-6,TRBV19
TGTGCCAGCAGCCCAGCGGACGGGCACTCTGGAAACACCATATATTTT,CASSPADGHSGNTIYF,-,-,TRBJ1-3,TRBV14
TGCGCCAGCAGCCCCCCCGCGGCAGAGCACTATAATTCACCCCTCCACTTT,CASSPPAAEHYNSPLHF,-,-,TRBJ1-6,TRBV4-1
TGTGCCAGTAGTATAGATCTGGAGACTAGCGGGAGTCAGAACACCGGGGAGCTGTTTTTT,CASSIDLETSGSQNTGELFF,TRBD2,-,TRBJ2-2,TRBV19
TGCGCCAGCAGCCCACAGGCGGCTCCTAGCACAGATACGCAGTATTTT,CASSPQAAPSTDTQYF,-,-,TRBJ2-3,TRBV4-1
TGTGCCAGCAGTCCCGACAGGAGCTCCTACGAGCAGTACTTC,CASSPDRSSYEQYF,-,few,TRBJ2-7,TRBV27
TGCGCCAGCAGCTACAGTTATAACACTGAAGCTTTCTTT,CASSYSYNTEAFF,-,-,TRBJ1-1,TRBV5-1
TGTGCCTGGAGGATGGGACAGGGTTACGACTGGGAGACCCAGTACTTC,CAWRMGQGYDWETQYF,TRBD1,-,TRBJ2-5,TRBV30
TGTGCCAGCAAGAGCGGGGGGGCTTGGGAGCAGTTCTTC,CASKSGGAWEQFF,TRBD2,-,TRBJ2-1,TRBV2
TGTGCCAGCAGCTTAGAAGCGGGAGGTTCCTACGAGCAGTACTTC,CASSLEAGGSYEQYF,TRBD2,-,TRBJ2-7,TRBV7-2
TGTGCCAGCAGCGTAGAGGGGTTGGGCACAGATACGCAGTATTTT,CASSVEGLGTDTQYF,-,-,TRBJ2-3,TRBV9
TGTGCCAGCAGCTTGTATGGGACAGGCAATTCACCCCTCCACTTT,CASSLYGTGNSPLHF,TRBD1,few,TRBJ1-6,TRBV11-3
TGTGCCAGCAGCCGGGTTTCTAGCGGGACCTACGAGCAGTACTTC,CASSRVSSGTYEQYF,TRBD2,-,TRBJ2-7,TRBV4-2
TGTGCCAGCAGCTTAAGACAGGGAAATTTTAATTACGAGCAGTACTTC,CASSLRQGNFNYEQYF,TRBD1,-,TRBJ2-7,TRBV7-2
TGTGCCAGCTCACCCGGGACTAGGTCATACGAGCAGTACTTC,CASSPGTRSYEQYF,TRBD2,once,TRBJ2-7,TRBV18
TGCGCCAGCAGCCAAGAGTGGCGGGAGGGTTCAGATACGCAGTATTTT,CASSQEWREGSDTQYF,TRBD2,-,TRBJ2-3,TRBV4-1
TGCGCCAGCAGCTTGGAGGGGTTCACAGATACGCAGTATTTT,CASSLEGFTDTQYF,-,-,TRBJ2-3,TRBV5-1
TGTGCCAGCAACGACCGGGACAGCCAAGAGACCCAGTACTTC,CASNDRDSQETQYF,TRBD1,-,TRBJ2-5,TRBV6-1
TGCAGCGTTATGGGGCTAGCGGCCTACAATGAGCAGTTCTTC,CSVMGLAAYNEQFF,TRBD2,-,TRBJ2-1,TRBV29-1
TGCGCCAGCAGCCAGGGTATCACAGATACGCAGTATTTT,CASSQGITDTQYF,-,few,TRBJ2-3,TRBV10-1
TGTGCCAGCAGCTTCCCGAGCAATCAGCCCCAGCATTTT,CASSFPSNQPQHF,-,-,TRBJ1-5,TRBV5-8
TGCGCCAGCAGCGAGGACTCTGGAGGTGAAAAACTGTTTTTT,CASSEDSGGEKLFF,-,-,TRBJ1-4,TRBV5-1
TGCGCCAGCAGTGAGCCAAGCGGGAGGCACAATGAGCAGTTCTTC,CASSEPSGRHNEQFF,TRBD2,-,TRBJ2-1,TRBV10-1
TGTGCCAGCAGCTCGCCGACAGGGGGCCCCACTGAAGCTTTCTTT,CASSSPTGGPTEAFF,TRBD1,-,TRBJ1-1,TRBV5-4
TGTGCCAGCAGTGGCGGGAGGGCCGAAGAGACCCAGTACTTC,CASSGGRAEETQYF,TRBD2,-,TRBJ2-5,TRBV6-1
TGCGCCAGCAGTGGGGGGACAGGGAGTAACTATGGCTACACCTTC,CASSGGTGSNYGYTF,TRBD1,-,TRBJ1-2,TRBV10-1
TGTGCTAGTGCCGATGGACTAGCGGGAGAGGAGACCCAGTACTTC,CASADGLAGEETQYF,TRBD2,-,TRBJ2-5,TRBV12-5
TGTGCCAGCAGCGTAGTCCCCGCAGGGCCGGACGAGCAGTACTTC,CASSVVPAGPDEQYF,-,-,TRBJ2-7,TRBV9
TGCGCCAGCAGCTTAGCAGGGATCTACGAGCAGTACTTC,CASSLAGIYEQYF,-,-,TRBJ2-7,TRBV5-1
TGTGCCAGCAGCTCACAGATGGTGCCGGGACAGCGATACGAGCAGTACTTC,CASSSQMVPGQRYEQYF,TRBD1,-,TRBJ2-7,TRBV7-2